The 8 T cell receptor beta chains listed next were all sequenced from one sample in a study of CXCR3-negative and CXCR3-positive naive CD8 T cells. TRB cDNA libraries were made by UMI-labeled 5' RACE. TCRdb re-analyzed the 5' RACE reads; it lists each CDR3 protein once, without DNA. This repertoire includes about 3,400 distinct CDR3 sequences. Sequenced material: naive CXCR3- CD8+ T cells from blood. Subset defined: CD45RO-CCR7+CD27+CD95- naive CD8+ T cells lacking CXCR3 (TNR3-). These receptors originate from a human donor in good health. Some clones in this sample may be carry-over from other donors' samples.

Considering frequency, this clonotype is medium-sized. The V call is TRBV29-1, the J call TRBJ2-2. Germline values: CDR1 SQVTM, CDR2 ANQGSEA. The CDR3 loop spans 12 amino acids. This chain's CDR3 is CSVESMTGELFF.

The chain uses TRBV6-2 or TRBV6-3 and TRBJ2-6; TCRdb selects TRBD1, and the lack of DNA leaves this call unchecked. Germline V gives CDR1 MNHEY, CDR2 SVGEGT. The CDR3 length is 13 residues. CDR3 sequence: CAISGVGANVLTF.

In terms of frequency, this clonotype is medium-sized. The chain is built from TRBV6-6 and TRBJ2-7. Germline loops: CDR1 MNHNY, CDR2 SVGAGI (reference sequence). The CDR3 extends over 13 amino acids. The chain's CDR3 is CASSYEGSYEQYF.

The J gene is TRBJ2-5, the V gene TRBV29-1; TCRdb gives TRBD2 as the D gene, but with no DNA this cannot be confirmed. The germline V gene has CDR1 SQVTM and CDR2 ANQGSEA. The CDR3 consists of 13 residues. CDR3 in amino acids: CSGEGLAEETQYF.

CDR3 residues: CASSLGGSNTEAFF. The rearrangement joins TRBV5-1 to TRBJ1-1. The CDR3 has 14 amino acids. Germline CDR1 reads SGHRS; CDR2 reads YFSETQ.

The chain couples TRBV19 to TRBJ1-1; TCRdb's D call, TRBD1, is unchecked because there is no DNA. Germline V CDR1 and CDR2: LNHDA, SQIVND (reference sequence). This CDR3 is 15 amino acids long. The CDR3 reads CASSPDRGGSIEAFF.

Measured by frequency, this clonotype is medium-sized (0.01 to 0.1%). This chain joins TRBV7-3 and TRBJ2-3; no DNA is available, so the TRBD1 call from TCRdb remains unchecked. Per the germline V gene, CDR1 is SGHTA and CDR2 is FQGTGA. The CDR3 totals 15 residues. CDR3 residues: CASSLEGAAADTQYF. The variable domain in full, completed from reference TRBV7-3 and TRBJ2-3, reads GAGVSQTPSNKVTEKGKYVELRCDPISGHTALYWYRQSLGQGPEFLIYFQGTGAADDSGLPNDRFFAVRPEGSVSTLKIQRTERGDSAVYLCASSLEGAAADTQYFGPGTRLTVL.

The chain is built from TRBV7-9 and TRBJ1-1. This CDR3 has 11 amino acids. Germline V gene sequence: CDR1 SEHNR, CDR2 FQNEAQ (reference sequence). This CDR3 is CASSFETGAFF.